These 6 T cell receptor beta chains came from one sample sequenced in a study of shared clonotypes between healthy human individuals. Only in-frame clones appear in the TCRdb table, and some are missing; sequencing was by immunoSEQ multiplex PCR. Of about 2.4 million clones in the sample, approximately 93% were seen once. The sequencing sample was made of naive CD4+ T cells from PBMCs. Subset reported: CD45RA+ positively selected. Receptor source: a man in his late teens or twenties in good health. Some clones in this sample may be carry-over from other donors' samples.

J is TRBJ2-7 and V is TRBV4-2; 11 bases are shared with TRBD2. Germline values: CDR1 LGHNA, CDR2 YNFKEQ. The CDR3 runs 18 residues. The trim removed 1 base at V and 7 bases at J, leaving 15 bases unmatched. The CDR3 spells CASSQVTLAGGNFGEQYF. CDR3 in DNA: TGTGCCAGCAGCCAAGTTACGCTAGCGGGAGGTAATTTTGGGGAGCAGTACTTC.

The rearrangement joins TRBV19 to TRBJ2-7, with a tentative D call TRBD1 (7 bases). Trimming cost V 3 bases and J 3 bases, with 12 bases left between them. The CDR3 consists of 14 residues. The germline CDR1 and CDR2 sequences are LNHDA and SQIVND (reference sequence). The CDR3 region is CASSIGRGDYEQYF. The CDR3 DNA follows: TGTGCCAGTAGTATTGGCAGGGGGGACTACGAGCAGTACTTC.

The chain recombines TRBV19 with TRBJ1-2; the D is unclear. Germline values: CDR1 LNHDA, CDR2 SQIVND (reference sequence). The CDR3 totals 15 residues. The V and J ends lost 6 bases and 4 bases respectively, with 18 bases between them. CDR3 nucleotide sequence: TGTGCCAGTAGCCCCCCCATAGGGCGTAGCTATGGCTACACCTTC. It yields the protein CASSPPIGRSYGYTF. The complete variable domain, with remaining parts taken from reference TRBV19 and TRBJ1-2, reads DGGITQSPKYLFRKEGQNVTLSCEQNLNHDAMYWYRQDPGQGLRLIYYSQIVNDFQKGDIAEGYSVSREKKESFPLTVTSAQKNPTAFYLCASSPPIGRSYGYTFGSGTRLTVV.

The V and J genes are TRBV6-6 and TRBJ2-7; D is perhaps TRBD2 (6 bases). Per germline, CDR1 MNHNY and CDR2 SVGAGI (reference sequence). V was pared by 3 bases and J by 3 bases, with 15 bases between. The CDR3 runs 15 residues. CDR3 amino acids: CASSYSGGNIYEQYF. CDR3 nucleotides: TGTGCCAGCAGTTATAGTGGGGGGAACATCTACGAGCAGTACTTC.

V gene TRBV19 combines with J gene TRBJ2-1, with 8 nucleotides matching TRBD2. The J segment lost 1 base and the V segment lost 11 bases, leaving 4 bases of the junction unmatched. CDR1 LNHDA and CDR2 SQIVND come from the germline V gene (reference sequence). The length of the CDR3 is 13 residues. The CDR3 nucleotides read TGTGCCCAAGCGGGAGTTTCCTACAATGAGCAGTTCTTC. Amino acid sequence: CAQAGVSYNEQFF. The full variable domain, with the rest looked up from reference TRBV19 and TRBJ2-1, is DGGITQSPKYLFRKEGQNVTLSCEQNLNHDAMYWYRQDPGQGLRLIYYSQIVNDFQKGDIAEGYSVSREKKESFPLTVTSAQKNPTAFYLCAQAGVSYNEQFFGPGTRLTVL.

This clone was detected once. The gene calls are TRBV5-5 and TRBJ2-3; D is ambiguous. V lost 4 bases and J 0 bases, leaving 12 bases between the germline ends. There are 15 residues in the CDR3. Germline lookup yields CDR1 SGHKS and CDR2 YYEKEE (reference sequence). The CDR3 bases are TGTGCCAGCAGCCAAAGGACGGATAGCACAGATACGCAGTATTTT. Amino acids: CASSQRTDSTDTQYF. The full variable domain, completed using reference TRBV5-5 and TRBJ2-3, is DAGVTQSPTHLIKTRGQQVTLRCSPISGHKSVSWYQQVLGQGPQFIFQYYEKEERGRGNFPDRFSARQFPNYSSELNVNALLLGDSALYLCASSQRTDSTDTQYFGPGTRLTVL.